This T cell receptor (beta chain) comes out of a study of T cell responses to AZD1222 COVID-19 vaccine. Study-wide points: Two AZD1222 administrations were followed by greater Spike-specific TCR breadth and depth. Reports say nearly half of spike-specific TCRs go after unmutated variant regions. Spike as a whole was targeted by vaccine-associated CD4 TCRs, dominant at 160-218 and 743-854.

The CDR3 sequence is 12 residues long. CDR1 MNHEY and CDR2 SMNVEV come from the germline V gene (reference sequence). The V end lost 3 bases, the J end lost 8 bases, and 8 bases lay between the germline ends. Repertoires were generated with immunoSEQ multiplex PCR, while TCRdb's copy carries only in-frame clones and drops some. Of 150,000 or so clones in the sample, about 89% were seen once. As for this clone: Its antigen remains unknown.

The TCR originated in an adult who received the AZD1222 COVID-19 vaccine. This chain uses TRBV27 with TRBJ2-1; no firm D call. Sequences were derived from peripheral blood, sampled 28 days after the second AZD1222 dose. CDR3 sequence: CASSLGSDEQFF. CDR3 nucleotide sequence: TGTGCCAGCAGTTTGGGCAGCGATGAGCAGTTCTTC.